The entry that follows covers one T cell receptor (beta chain) sequence. Enrolled during active infection, Seattle patients were then followed longitudinally. The source of the sample is a study of blood T cell repertoires in COVID-19. For the study at large: The United States, Italy and Spain were the sources of the acute and convalescent COVID-19 samples.

The method was immunoSEQ multiplex PCR; TCRdb's version includes in-frame clones alone and lacks a portion of them. The sample consists of approximately 300,000 clones, roughly 86% of them appearing once. The receptor was isolated from a young woman with COVID-19, enrolled during active disease. Sequencing used peripheral blood.

The CDR3 coding sequence is TGTGCCAGCAGCTTAGGGGGCGGTAATTCACCCCTCCACTTT. Its translation: CASSLGGGNSPLHF. The V gene is TRBV7-2, the J gene TRBJ1-6, with D possibly being TRBD1 (5 bases). CDR3 length: 14 residues. Deletions cut 1 base from V and 6 bases from J, with 7 bases between. Germline V gives CDR1 SGHTA, CDR2 FQGNSA.